This entry lists 19 T cell receptor beta chains sequenced from one sample in a study of blood T cell repertoires in COVID-19. TCRdb keeps only in-frame clones here, not all; method: immunoSEQ multiplex PCR. The repertoire holds over 65,000 clones, 70% to 90% seen once, with about 4.5% in the top ten. Material for sequencing was peripheral blood. Receptor source: a man between 50 and 59 years old with active COVID-19.

V usage is TRBV27 and J usage is TRBJ1-6, with D uncertain. This CDR3 is built from 12 residues. From germline, CDR1 is MNHEY and CDR2 SMNVEV (reference sequence). V dropped 3 bases and J dropped 7 bases, with 4 bases sitting between them. The CDR3 DNA reads TGTGCCAGCAGTTTTCCGAATTCACCCCTCCACTTT. Protein product: CASSFPNSPLHF.

V and J are TRBV5-4 and TRBJ2-1, with 8 positions matching TRBD1. The ends lost 1 base at V and 10 bases at J; junction bases unmatched: 7. Germline V gene lookup returns CDR1 SGHNT and CDR2 YYREEE (reference sequence). The CDR3 is 14 amino acids. The CDR3 DNA follows: TGTGCCAGCAGCTTGCAGGCAGGGGGCAGGGAGCAGTTCTTC. It yields the protein CASSLQAGGREQFF.

The V call is TRBV4-3, the J call TRBJ1-1, with D tentatively TRBD1 (5 bases). From germline, CDR1 is LGHNA and CDR2 YSLEER. This CDR3 has 13 residues. V lost 1 base and J 9 bases, leaving 12 bases between the germline ends. The CDR3 reads CASSQVFGGKAFF. In DNA, the CDR3 is TGCGCCAGCAGCCAAGTGTTCGGGGGAAAAGCTTTCTTT.

The J gene is TRBJ1-6, the V gene TRBV25-1; 7 positions match TRBD1. The J segment lost 0 bases and the V segment lost 4 bases, leaving 0 bases of the junction unmatched. This CDR3 spans 15 amino acids. Germline CDR1 reads MGHDK; CDR2 reads SYGVNS. Written as DNA, the CDR3 is TGTGCCAGCAGTGGGGACAGCTCCTATAATTCACCCCTCCACTTT. Protein sequence: CASSGDSSYNSPLHF.

V is TRBV30 and J is TRBJ2-2, with D perhaps matching TRBD1 (6 bases). Germline CDR1 reads GTSNPN; CDR2 reads SVGIG (reference sequence). This CDR3 has 16 residues. V gave up 4 bases and J gave up 4 bases, with 19 bases separating them. The chain's CDR3 is CAWTGARTAITGELFF. The CDR3 coding sequence is TGTGCCTGGACCGGTGCCCGGACAGCTATCACCGGGGAGCTGTTTTTT.

The chain employs TRBV11-3 and TRBJ1-1, with D possibly being TRBD1 (5 bases). Germline lookup yields CDR1 SGHNT and CDR2 YENEEA. Trimming took off 4 bases at V and 0 bases at J, with 12 bases between the two ends. The CDR3 covers 15 residues. CDR3 sequence (DNA): TGTGCCAGCAGCTCCCCTCGGGGGATGAACACTGAAGCTTTCTTT. Amino acids: CASSSPRGMNTEAFF.

The chain links TRBV25-1 to TRBJ2-2, with D possibly matching TRBD2 (7 bases). With 8 bases removed from V and 7 bases from J, the gap between germline ends came to 23 bases. The CDR3 totals 16 residues. Germline assignment: CDR1 MGHDK and CDR2 SYGVNS. The CDR3 is CASPTRGALVFGELFF. The CDR3 DNA sequence: TGTGCCAGCCCTACCCGGGGGGCTCTTGTTTTCGGGGAGCTGTTTTTT. Together with reference TRBV25-1 and TRBJ2-2, the CDR3 gives the full variable domain: EADIYQTPRYLVIGTGKKITLECSQTMGHDKMYWYQQDPGMELHLIHYSYGVNSTEKGDLSSESTVSRIRTEHFPLTLESARPSHTSQYLCASPTRGALVFGELFFGEGSRLTVL.

The J gene is TRBJ1-3, the V gene TRBV19, with 7 bases lining up with TRBD1. The V gene's germline CDR1 is LNHDA and CDR2 SQIVND (reference sequence). The CDR3 has 13 amino acids. V was clipped by 5 bases and J by 4 bases; unmatched bases: 2. CDR3 bases: TGTGCCAGTAGTCCGACAGGGGGAAACACCATATATTTT. Amino acids: CASSPTGGNTIYF. The variable domain in full, with the rest retrieved from reference TRBV19 and TRBJ1-3, is DGGITQSPKYLFRKEGQNVTLSCEQNLNHDAMYWYRQDPGQGLRLIYYSQIVNDFQKGDIAEGYSVSREKKESFPLTVTSAQKNPTAFYLCASSPTGGNTIYFGEGSWLTVV.

This chain connects TRBV5-5 to TRBJ2-7, with TRBD1 matching over 7 bases. The V segment lost 4 bases and the J segment 4 bases; nucleotides outside the gene matches: 8. Germline V gene sequence: CDR1 SGHKS, CDR2 YYEKEE (reference sequence). CDR3 length: 14 residues. The CDR3 spells CASSPDYRGYEQYF. The CDR3, as DNA: TGTGCCAGCAGCCCCGACTACAGGGGTTACGAGCAGTACTTC.

This clone was counted a few times. The chain uses TRBV4-1 and TRBJ2-7; 9 bases map to TRBD2. Looked up from germline, CDR1 is MGHRA and CDR2 is YSYEKL. Unmatched junction bases numbered 6, after V lost 2 bases and J lost 4 bases. This CDR3 comprises 15 residues. Here the CDR3 reads CASSQRLAGLYEQYF. CDR3 bases: TGCGCCAGCAGCCAACGGCTAGCGGGACTTTACGAGCAGTACTTC.

In DNA, the CDR3 is TGTGCCAGCAGCCAGGACAGGAACACCGGGGAGCTGTTTTTT. Its translation: CASSQDRNTGELFF. The chain carries TRBV7-2 and TRBJ2-2; D is possibly TRBD1 (6 bases). The V end lost 5 bases, the J end lost 1 base, and 8 bases lay between the germline ends. CDR3 size: 14 residues. The germline gives CDR1 SGHTA, CDR2 FQGNSA.

The chain uses TRBV15 and TRBJ1-2; 11 nucleotides align to TRBD1. Unmatched junction bases numbered 6, after V lost 0 bases and J lost 6 bases. The length of the CDR3 is 16 residues. The germline CDR1 and CDR2 sequences are LNHNV and YYDKDF (reference sequence). CDR3 nucleotides: TGTGCCACCAGCAGAGAAACTTCGGACAGGGGGCATGGCTACACCTTC. Translation gives CATSRETSDRGHGYTF.

The rearrangement uses TRBV6-2 or TRBV6-3 and TRBJ2-7, with 10 bases aligning to TRBD2. J lost 0 bases, V lost 4 bases, and 9 bases had no gene match. The CDR3 sequence is 17 residues long. The V gene's germline CDR1 is MNHEY and CDR2 SVGEGT. The CDR3 region has the DNA TGTGCCAGCAGTTTCGGAATAGCGGGGGGTAACTCCTACGAGCAGTACTTC. Residues: CASSFGIAGGNSYEQYF.

The chain has TRBV6-8 and TRBJ1-5; no definite D call. The CDR3 sequence is 14 residues long. V was pared by 6 bases and J by 2 bases, with 11 bases between. The germline gives CDR1 MNHGY, CDR2 SAAAGT. The CDR3 sequence: CASSQQSRNQPQHF. Here the CDR3 DNA reads TGTGCCAGCAGCCAACAAAGTCGCAATCAGCCCCAGCATTTT.

This clone was recorded once. DNA for the CDR3: TGTGCCAGCAGCCCAATGGACAGTGTAGCGCTCTATGGCTACACCTTC. Translation: CASSPMDSVALYGYTF. This sequence joins TRBV14 and TRBJ1-2; D is possibly TRBD1 (6 bases). V shed 4 bases and J shed 4 bases, with 19 bases lying between them. The CDR3 is 16 amino acids. The V gene's germline CDR1 is SGHDN and CDR2 FVKESK.

V and J are TRBV20-1 and TRBJ2-7; 9 bases map to TRBD1. From germline, CDR1 is DFQATT and CDR2 SNEGSKA (reference sequence). This CDR3 is 15 amino acids long. J gave up 3 bases and V 3 bases, and 9 bases lay outside the gene matches. DNA of the CDR3: TGCAGTGCTAGTGCAACAGGGACAGGGCTCTACGAGCAGTACTTC. Its protein product is CSASATGTGLYEQYF.

The DNA of the CDR3 is TGCGCCAGCAGCTTAGGGACAGGGGAGGAGACCCAGTACTTC. This encodes CASSLGTGEETQYF. The chain employs TRBV5-1 and TRBJ2-5; 10 bases line up with TRBD1. V lost 2 bases and J lost 5; bases outside the gene matches: 3. Per the germline V gene, CDR1 is SGHRS and CDR2 is YFSETQ. The CDR3 runs 14 residues.

The V and J genes are TRBV10-2 and TRBJ1-5, with D possibly TRBD1 on 6 matching bases. V lost 6 bases and J 7 bases, leaving 13 bases between the germline ends. Germline V gene data show CDR1 as WSHSY and CDR2 as SAAADI. The CDR3 is 13 residues long. CDR3 loop: CASSTGQGQPQHF. DNA for the CDR3: TGCGCCAGCAGCACAGGGCAGGGGCAGCCCCAGCATTTT.

The J gene is TRBJ2-2, the V gene TRBV11-2; 9 bases line up with TRBD2. Germline CDR1 reads SGHAT; CDR2 reads FQNNGV. Trimming at V came to 2 bases and at J to 10 bases, leaving 20 bases not matched to a gene. The length of the CDR3 is 19 residues. DNA of the CDR3: TGTGCCAGCAGCTTAAGCGGACTAGCGAACCTAGTAAGGAATGCGGAGCTGTTTTTT. Its protein is CASSLSGLANLVRNAELFF.